This TCR beta chain emerged from a study of T-cell reconstitution after alpha-beta-depleted transplantation in children. Study observations and caveats: T-cell numbers and diversity one year post-transplant derived largely from freshly generated T cells.

About this clonotype: The antigen is undetermined.

The TCRbeta library was prepared with unique molecular identifiers. MiXCR, applied by TCRdb to the PCR reads, yields one record per CDR3 protein. The table shows hundreds of thousands of distinct CDR3 sequences, with about 16% occurring only once. The ends lost 1 base at V and 6 bases at J; junction bases unmatched: 14. CDR3 length equals 18 residues. CDR1 is SGHRS and CDR2 is YFSETQ in the germline V gene. V and J are TRBV5-1 and TRBJ2-7; 12 bases are shared with TRBD1. Sequencing was performed on PBMCs, mostly from graft donor cells, taken 360 days after TCRalphabeta/CD19-depleted stem cell transplant. The clonotype originates from a boy under three years old who had a stem cell transplant for Wiskott-Aldrich syndrome, so the T cells may come from the graft donor. The CDR3 nucleotides read TGCGCCAGCAGCTTGAAACCCTGGAGGGACAGGGGGCCGTCCGAGCAGTACTTC. This codes for CASSLKPWRDRGPSEQYF.